This T cell receptor (beta chain) was profiled in a study of cytomegalovirus exposure and HLA in healthy donors. With 2 bases clipped from V and 3 bases from J, the junction kept 6 bases outside the gene matches. The CDR3 runs to 17 residues. CDR1 and CDR2 from the germline V gene are MNHGY and SAAAGT. It was with 60 Vbeta and 13 Jbeta primers that the PCR ran. Sequencing was performed with immunoSEQ multiplex PCR; in TCRdb, only in-frame clones are kept and a portion is missing. The sample lists approximately 150,000 clones, 79% seen once, with 3.5% to 4.5% in the top ten. Findings and caveats of the study: Later analysis reportedly placed an Asian-associated ancestry cluster below the roughly 600-donor mean in N-insertions.

Of note for this clone: Its antigen is undetermined.

This clonotype originated in a human donor in good health. V and J are TRBV6-8 and TRBJ2-6, with 8 bases lining up with TRBD1. The sample comprised PBMCs. CDR3 sequence (DNA): TGTGCCAGCAGTTACGGTCAGGGGGCTAATGGGGCCAACGTCCTGACTTTC. Translated: CASSYGQGANGANVLTF.